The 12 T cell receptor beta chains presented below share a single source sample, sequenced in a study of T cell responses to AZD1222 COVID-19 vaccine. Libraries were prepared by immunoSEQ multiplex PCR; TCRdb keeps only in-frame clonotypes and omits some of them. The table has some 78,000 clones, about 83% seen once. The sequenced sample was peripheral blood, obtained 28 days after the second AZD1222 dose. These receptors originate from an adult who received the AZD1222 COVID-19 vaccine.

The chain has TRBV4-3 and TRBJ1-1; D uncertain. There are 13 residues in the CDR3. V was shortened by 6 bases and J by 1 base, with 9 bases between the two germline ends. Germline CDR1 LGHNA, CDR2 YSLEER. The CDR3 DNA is TGCGCCAGCAGTCTTCAAGAGAACACTGAAGCTTTCTTT. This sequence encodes CASSLQENTEAFF.

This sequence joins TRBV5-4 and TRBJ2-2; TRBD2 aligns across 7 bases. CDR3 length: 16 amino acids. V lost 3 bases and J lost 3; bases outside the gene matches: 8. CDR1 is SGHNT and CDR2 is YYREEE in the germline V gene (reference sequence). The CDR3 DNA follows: TGTGCCAGCAGCTCCCGTTTTGGGAGGGACACCGGGGAGCTGTTTTTT. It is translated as CASSSRFGRDTGELFF. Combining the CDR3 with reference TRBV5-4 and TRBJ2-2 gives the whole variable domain ETGVTQSPTHLIKTRGQQVTLRCSSQSGHNTVSWYQQALGQGPQFIFQYYREEENGRGNFPPRFSGLQFPNYSSELNVNALELDDSALYLCASSSRFGRDTGELFFGEGSRLTVL.

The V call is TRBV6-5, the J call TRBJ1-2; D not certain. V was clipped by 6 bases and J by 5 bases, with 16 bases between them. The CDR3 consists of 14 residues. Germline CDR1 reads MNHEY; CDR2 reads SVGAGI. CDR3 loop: CASSSYMGGYGYTF. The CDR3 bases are TGTGCCAGCAGCAGCTATATGGGCGGGTATGGCTACACCTTC.

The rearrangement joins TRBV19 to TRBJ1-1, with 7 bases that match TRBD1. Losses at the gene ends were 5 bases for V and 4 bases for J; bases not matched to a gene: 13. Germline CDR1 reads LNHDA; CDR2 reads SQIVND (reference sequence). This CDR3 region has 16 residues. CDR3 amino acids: CASSLRPSDRRTEAFF. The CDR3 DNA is TGTGCCAGTAGTTTACGACCCTCGGACAGGCGCACTGAAGCTTTCTTT. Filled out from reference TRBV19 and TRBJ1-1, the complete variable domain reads DGGITQSPKYLFRKEGQNVTLSCEQNLNHDAMYWYRQDPGQGLRLIYYSQIVNDFQKGDIAEGYSVSREKKESFPLTVTSAQKNPTAFYLCASSLRPSDRRTEAFFGQGTRLTVV.

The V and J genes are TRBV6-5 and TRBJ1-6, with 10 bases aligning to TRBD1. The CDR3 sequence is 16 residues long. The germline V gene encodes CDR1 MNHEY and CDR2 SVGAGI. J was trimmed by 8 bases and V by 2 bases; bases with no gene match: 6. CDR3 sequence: CASSYTTGTGDSPLHF. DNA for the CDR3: TGTGCCAGCAGTTACACCACCGGGACAGGGGATTCACCCCTCCACTTT.

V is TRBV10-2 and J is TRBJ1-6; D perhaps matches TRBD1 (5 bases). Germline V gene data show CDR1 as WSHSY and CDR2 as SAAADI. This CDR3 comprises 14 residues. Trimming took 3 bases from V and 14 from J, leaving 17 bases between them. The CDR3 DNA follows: TGCGCCAGCAGTGACGCAGGGCAAGTAGGAGCCCTCCACTTT. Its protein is CASSDAGQVGALHF.

Written as DNA, the CDR3 is TGTGCCAGCTCACCAGACGGTACCAATGAGCAGTTCTTC. Translating it yields CASSPDGTNEQFF. The V and J genes are TRBV18 and TRBJ2-1, with D uncertain. Trimming took off 2 bases at V and 6 bases at J, with 8 bases between the two ends. Germline V gives CDR1 KGHSH, CDR2 LQKENI. The CDR3 sequence is 13 residues long.

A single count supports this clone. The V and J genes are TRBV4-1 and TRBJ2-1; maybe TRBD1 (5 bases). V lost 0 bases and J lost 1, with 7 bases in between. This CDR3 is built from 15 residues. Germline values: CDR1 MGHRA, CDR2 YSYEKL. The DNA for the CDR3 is TGCGCCAGCAGCCAAGAGAAGGGGTCCTACAATGAGCAGTTCTTC. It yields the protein CASSQEKGSYNEQFF.

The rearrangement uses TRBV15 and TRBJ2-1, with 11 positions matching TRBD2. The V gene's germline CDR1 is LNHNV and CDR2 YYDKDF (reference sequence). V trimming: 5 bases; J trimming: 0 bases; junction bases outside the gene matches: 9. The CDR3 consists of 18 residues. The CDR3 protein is CATSRRTSGRSSYNEQFF. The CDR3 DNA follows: TGTGCCACCAGCCGCAGGACTAGCGGGCGAAGCTCCTACAATGAGCAGTTCTTC.

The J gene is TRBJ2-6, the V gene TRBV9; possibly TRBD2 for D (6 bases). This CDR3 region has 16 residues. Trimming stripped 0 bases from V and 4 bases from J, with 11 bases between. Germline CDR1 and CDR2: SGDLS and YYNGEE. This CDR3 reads CASSVVAGPGANVLTF. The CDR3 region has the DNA TGTGCCAGCAGCGTAGTTGCGGGACCCGGGGCCAACGTCCTGACTTTC. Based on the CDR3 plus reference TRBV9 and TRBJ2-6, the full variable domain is DSGVTQTPKHLITATGQRVTLRCSPRSGDLSVYWYQQSLDQGLQFLIQYYNGEERAKGNILERFSAQQFPDLHSELNLSSLELGDSALYFCASSVVAGPGANVLTFGAGSRLTVL.

CDR3 sequence reads: CSAKAVGEQFF. CDR3 bases: TGCAGTGCTAAGGCCGTAGGGGAGCAGTTCTTC. The chain recombines TRBV20-1 with TRBJ2-1, with D unclear. The CDR3 consists of 11 residues. Germline V CDR1 and CDR2: DFQATT, SNEGSKA (reference sequence). Trimming stripped 4 bases from V and 10 bases from J, with 11 bases between.

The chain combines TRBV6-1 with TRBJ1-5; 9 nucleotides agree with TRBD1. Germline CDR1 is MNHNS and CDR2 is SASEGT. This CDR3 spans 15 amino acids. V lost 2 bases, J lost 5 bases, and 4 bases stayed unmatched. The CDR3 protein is CASSERDREDQPQHF. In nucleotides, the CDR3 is TGTGCCAGCAGTGAACGGGACAGGGAAGATCAGCCCCAGCATTTT.